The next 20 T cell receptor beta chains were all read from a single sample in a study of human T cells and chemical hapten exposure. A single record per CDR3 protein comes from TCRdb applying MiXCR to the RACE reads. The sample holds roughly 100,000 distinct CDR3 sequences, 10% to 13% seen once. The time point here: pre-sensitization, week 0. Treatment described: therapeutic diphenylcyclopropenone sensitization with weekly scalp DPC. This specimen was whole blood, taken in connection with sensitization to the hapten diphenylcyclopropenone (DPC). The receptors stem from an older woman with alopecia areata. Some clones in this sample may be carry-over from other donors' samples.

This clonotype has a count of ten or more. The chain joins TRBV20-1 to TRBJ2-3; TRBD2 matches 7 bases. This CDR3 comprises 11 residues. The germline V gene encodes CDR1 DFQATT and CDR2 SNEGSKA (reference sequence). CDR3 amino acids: CSGLVVDTQYF. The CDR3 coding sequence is TGCAGCGGACTAGTAGTTGATACGCAGTATTTT.

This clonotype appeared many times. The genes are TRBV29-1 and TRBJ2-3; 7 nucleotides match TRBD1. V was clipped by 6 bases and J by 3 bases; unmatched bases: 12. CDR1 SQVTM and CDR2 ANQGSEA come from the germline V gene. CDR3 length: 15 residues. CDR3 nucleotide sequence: TGCAGCGTGGGCACAGGGGCCCTAGCAACAGATACGCAGTATTTT. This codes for CSVGTGALATDTQYF.

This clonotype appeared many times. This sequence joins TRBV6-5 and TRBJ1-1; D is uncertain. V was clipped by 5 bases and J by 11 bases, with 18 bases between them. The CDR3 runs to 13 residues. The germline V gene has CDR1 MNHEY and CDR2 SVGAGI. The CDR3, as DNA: TGTGCCAGCAGTAGGGTCCGACAAGTGCAGGCTTTCTTT. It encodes CASSRVRQVQAFF.

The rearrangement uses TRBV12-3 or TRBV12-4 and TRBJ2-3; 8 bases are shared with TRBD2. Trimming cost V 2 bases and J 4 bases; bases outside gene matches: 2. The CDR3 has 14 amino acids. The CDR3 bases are TGTGCCAGCAGTTTACCGGGGGGGCCAGATACGCAGTATTTT. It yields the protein CASSLPGGPDTQYF.

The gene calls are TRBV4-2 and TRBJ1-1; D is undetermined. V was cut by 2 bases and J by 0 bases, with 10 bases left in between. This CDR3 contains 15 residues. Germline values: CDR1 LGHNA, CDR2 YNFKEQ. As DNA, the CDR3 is TGTGCCAGCAGCCAAAAGGATGGGGTGAACACTGAAGCTTTCTTT. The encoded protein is CASSQKDGVNTEAFF.

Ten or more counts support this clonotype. CDR3 sequence (DNA): TGTGCCAGCTCACCAACAGGGGGCGAGAAGACTGAAGCTTTCTTT. Translated: CASSPTGGEKTEAFF. The chain links TRBV18 to TRBJ1-1, with 9 bases that match TRBD1. Trimming removed 2 bases from V and 5 bases from J; junction bases left unmatched: 6. Per the germline V gene, CDR1 is KGHSH and CDR2 is LQKENI. The CDR3 loop spans 15 amino acids.

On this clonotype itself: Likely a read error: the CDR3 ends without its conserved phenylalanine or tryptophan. The CDR3 loop is CASSLSPGGPSGDNVLTI. As DNA, the CDR3 is TGTGCCAGCAGCTTAAGCCCGGGGGGCCCGTCTGGGGACAACGTCCTGACTATC. This chain links TRBV11-2 with TRBJ2-6, with TRBD2 as a possible D gene (7 bases). The CDR3 runs 18 residues. CDR1 and CDR2 (germline): SGHAT, FQNNGV.

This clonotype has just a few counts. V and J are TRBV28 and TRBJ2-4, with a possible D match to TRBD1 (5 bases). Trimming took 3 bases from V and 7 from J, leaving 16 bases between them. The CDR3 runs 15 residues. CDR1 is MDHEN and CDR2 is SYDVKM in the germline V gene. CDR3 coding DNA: TGTGCCAGCAGTTTTGTAGGAAAGGGGTGGAACATTCAGTACTTC. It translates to CASSFVGKGWNIQYF.

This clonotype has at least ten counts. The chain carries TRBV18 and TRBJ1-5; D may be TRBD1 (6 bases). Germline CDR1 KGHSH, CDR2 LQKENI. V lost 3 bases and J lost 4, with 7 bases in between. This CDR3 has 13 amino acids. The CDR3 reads CASSPGQNQPQHF. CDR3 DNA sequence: TGTGCCAGCTCACCTGGACAGAATCAGCCCCAGCATTTT.

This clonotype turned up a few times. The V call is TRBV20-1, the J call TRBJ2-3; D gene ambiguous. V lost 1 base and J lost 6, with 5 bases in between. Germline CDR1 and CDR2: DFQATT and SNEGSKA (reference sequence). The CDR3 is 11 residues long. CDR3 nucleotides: TGCAGTGCTAGAGTTCGGGATACGCAGTATTTT. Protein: CSARVRDTQYF.

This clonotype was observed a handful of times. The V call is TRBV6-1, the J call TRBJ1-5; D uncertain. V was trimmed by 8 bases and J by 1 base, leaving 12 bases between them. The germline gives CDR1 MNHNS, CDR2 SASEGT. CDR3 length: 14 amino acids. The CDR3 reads CASVFTWSNQPQHF. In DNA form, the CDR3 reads TGTGCCAGCGTTTTCACTTGGAGCAATCAGCCCCAGCATTTT.

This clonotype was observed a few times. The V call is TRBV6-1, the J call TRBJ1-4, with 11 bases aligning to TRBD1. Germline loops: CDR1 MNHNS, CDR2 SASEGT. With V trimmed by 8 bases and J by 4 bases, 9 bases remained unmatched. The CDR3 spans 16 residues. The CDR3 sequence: CASSKVGTGGNEKLFF. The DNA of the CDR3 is TGTGCCAGCTCTAAGGTCGGGACAGGGGGTAATGAAAAACTGTTTTTT.

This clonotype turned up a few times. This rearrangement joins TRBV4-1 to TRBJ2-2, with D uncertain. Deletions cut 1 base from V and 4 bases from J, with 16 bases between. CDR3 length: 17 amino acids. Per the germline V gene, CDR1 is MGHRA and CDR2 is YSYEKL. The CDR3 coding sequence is TGCGCCAGCAGCCAAGTTGATCTGGGGTTGGCCACCGGGGAGCTGTTTTTT. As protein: CASSQVDLGLATGELFF.

Written as DNA, the CDR3 is TGCGCCAGCAGTGAGACGGGACAGGTTCAAGCTTTCTTT. It codes for CASSETGQVQAFF. V usage is TRBV10-1 and J usage is TRBJ1-1; 8 bases agree with TRBD1. This CDR3 region has 13 residues. J lost 9 bases, V lost 2 bases, and 5 bases had no gene match. CDR1 is WNHNN, CDR2 SYGVQD, per germline (reference sequence).

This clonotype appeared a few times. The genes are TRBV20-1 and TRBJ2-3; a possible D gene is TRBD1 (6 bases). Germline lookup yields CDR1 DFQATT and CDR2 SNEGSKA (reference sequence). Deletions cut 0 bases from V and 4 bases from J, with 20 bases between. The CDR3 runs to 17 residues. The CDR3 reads CSARDMGASVVADTQYF. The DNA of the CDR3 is TGCAGTGCTAGAGATATGGGGGCTTCCGTGGTCGCAGATACGCAGTATTTT.

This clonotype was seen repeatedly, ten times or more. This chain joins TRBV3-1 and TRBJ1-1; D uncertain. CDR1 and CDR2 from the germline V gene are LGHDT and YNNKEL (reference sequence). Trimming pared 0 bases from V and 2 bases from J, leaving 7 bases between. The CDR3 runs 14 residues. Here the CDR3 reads CASSQDVANTEAFF. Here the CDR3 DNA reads TGTGCCAGCAGCCAAGATGTCGCAAACACTGAAGCTTTCTTT.

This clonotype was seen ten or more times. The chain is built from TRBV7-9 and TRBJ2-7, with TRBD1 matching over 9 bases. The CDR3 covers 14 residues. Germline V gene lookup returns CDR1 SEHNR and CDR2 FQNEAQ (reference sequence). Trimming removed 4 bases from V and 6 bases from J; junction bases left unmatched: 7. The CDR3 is CASSSWTGEGEQYF. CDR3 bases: TGTGCCAGCAGCTCGTGGACAGGGGAGGGCGAGCAGTACTTC.

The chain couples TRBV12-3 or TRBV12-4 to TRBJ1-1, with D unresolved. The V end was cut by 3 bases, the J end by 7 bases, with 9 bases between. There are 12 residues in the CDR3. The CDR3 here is CASSFVRYEAFF. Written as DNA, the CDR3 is TGTGCCAGCAGTTTCGTGAGGTATGAAGCTTTCTTT.

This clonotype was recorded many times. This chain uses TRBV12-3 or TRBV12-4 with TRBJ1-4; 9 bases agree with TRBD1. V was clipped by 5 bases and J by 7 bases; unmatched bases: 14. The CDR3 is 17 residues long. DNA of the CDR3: TGTGCCAGCAGTCGGCCGGGCGGGACAGGGTTGTTTGAAAAACTGTTTTTT. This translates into CASSRPGGTGLFEKLFF.

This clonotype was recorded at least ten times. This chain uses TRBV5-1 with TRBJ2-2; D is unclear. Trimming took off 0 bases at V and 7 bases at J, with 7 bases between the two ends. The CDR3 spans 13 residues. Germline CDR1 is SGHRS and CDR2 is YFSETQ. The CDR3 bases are TGCGCCAGCAGCTTGGCCTCAAACGGGGAGCTGTTTTTT. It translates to CASSLASNGELFF.